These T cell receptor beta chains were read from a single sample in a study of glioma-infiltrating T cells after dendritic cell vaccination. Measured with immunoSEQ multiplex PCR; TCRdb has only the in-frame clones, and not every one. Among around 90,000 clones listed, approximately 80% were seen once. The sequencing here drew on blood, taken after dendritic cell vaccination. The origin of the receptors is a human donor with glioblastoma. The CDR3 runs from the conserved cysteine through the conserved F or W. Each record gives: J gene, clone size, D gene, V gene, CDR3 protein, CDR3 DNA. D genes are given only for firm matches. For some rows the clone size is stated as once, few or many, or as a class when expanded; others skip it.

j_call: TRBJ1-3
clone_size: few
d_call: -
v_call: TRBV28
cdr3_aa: CASQAGRNTIYF
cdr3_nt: TGTGCCAGCCAAGCTGGTCGTAACACCATATATTTT

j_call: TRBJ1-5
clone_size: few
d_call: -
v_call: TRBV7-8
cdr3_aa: CASSSGQGRAPQHF
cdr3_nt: TGTGCCAGCAGCTCCGGTCAGGGGCGAGCGCCCCAGCATTTT

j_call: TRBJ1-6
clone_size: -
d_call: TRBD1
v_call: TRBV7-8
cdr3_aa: CASSRDRGGSPLHF
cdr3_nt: TGTGCCAGCAGCAGGGACAGGGGAGGGTCACCCCTCCACTTT

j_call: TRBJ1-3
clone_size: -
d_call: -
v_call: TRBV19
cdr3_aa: CASSIRLQAYGTGNTIYF
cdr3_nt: TGTGCCAGTAGTATCCGTTTACAGGCTTATGGGACTGGAAACACCATATATTTT

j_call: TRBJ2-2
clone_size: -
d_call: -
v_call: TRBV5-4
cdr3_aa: CASSLGGLPNTGELFF
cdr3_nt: TGTGCCAGCAGCTTGGGTGGACTGCCGAACACCGGGGAGCTGTTTTTT

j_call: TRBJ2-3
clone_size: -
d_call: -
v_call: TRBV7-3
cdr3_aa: CASSLGWGGTDTQYF
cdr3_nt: TGTGCCAGCAGCTTAGGGTGGGGCGGCACAGATACGCAGTATTTT

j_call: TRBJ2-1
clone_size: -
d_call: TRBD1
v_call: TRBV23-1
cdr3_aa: CASSQRPSGQIVPTYNEQFF
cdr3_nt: TGCGCCAGCAGTCAAAGACCCTCGGGACAGATAGTACCGACCTACAATGAGCAGTTCTTC

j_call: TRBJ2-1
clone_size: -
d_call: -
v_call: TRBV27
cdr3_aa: CASSSRSSYNEQFF
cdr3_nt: TGTGCCAGCAGTTCGAGGAGCTCCTACAATGAGCAGTTCTTC

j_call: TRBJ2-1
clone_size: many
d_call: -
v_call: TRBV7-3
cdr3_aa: CASSLITGEQFF
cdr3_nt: TGTGCCAGCAGCCTCATTACGGGTGAGCAGTTCTTC

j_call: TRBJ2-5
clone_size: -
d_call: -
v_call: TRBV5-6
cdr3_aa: CASSLGAGETQYF
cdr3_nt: TGTGCCAGCAGCTTGGGGGCAGGAGAGACCCAGTACTTC

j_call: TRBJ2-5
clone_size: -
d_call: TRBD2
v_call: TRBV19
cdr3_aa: CASRRLAGAVQETQYF
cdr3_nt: TGTGCCAGTAGGCGACTAGCGGGGGCCGTCCAAGAGACCCAGTACTTC

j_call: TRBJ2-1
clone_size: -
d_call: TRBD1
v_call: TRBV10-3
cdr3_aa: CAITSVTGANEQFF
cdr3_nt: TGTGCCATCACATCTGTCACAGGGGCCAATGAGCAGTTCTTC

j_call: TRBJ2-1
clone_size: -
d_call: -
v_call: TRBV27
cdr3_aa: CASLAGVEQFF
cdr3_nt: TGTGCCAGCCTCGCAGGGGTCGAGCAGTTCTTC

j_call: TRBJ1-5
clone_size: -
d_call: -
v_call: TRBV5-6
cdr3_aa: CASNRWPGGNQPQHF
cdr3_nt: TGTGCCAGCAATAGGTGGCCTGGAGGCAATCAGCCCCAGCATTTT

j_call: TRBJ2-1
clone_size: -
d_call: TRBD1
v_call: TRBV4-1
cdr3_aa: CASSQVPGGAGEQFF
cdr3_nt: TGCGCCAGCAGCCAAGTCCCAGGGGGCGCGGGGGAGCAGTTCTTC

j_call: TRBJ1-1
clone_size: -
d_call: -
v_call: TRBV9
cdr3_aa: CASSVQGGTEAFF
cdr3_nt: TGTGCCAGCAGCGTACAGGGAGGCACTGAAGCTTTCTTT

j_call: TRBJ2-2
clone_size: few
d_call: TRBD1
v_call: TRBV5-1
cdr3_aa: CASSLGGTGIGELFF
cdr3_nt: TGCGCCAGCAGCTTGGGGGGGACAGGAATCGGGGAGCTGTTTTTT

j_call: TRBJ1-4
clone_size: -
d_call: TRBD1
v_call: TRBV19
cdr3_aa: CASRPGQGTNEKLFF
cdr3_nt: TGTGCCAGTAGACCGGGACAGGGGACTAATGAAAAACTGTTTTTT

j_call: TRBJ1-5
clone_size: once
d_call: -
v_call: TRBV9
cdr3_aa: CASSVGASRNQPQHF
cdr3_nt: TGTGCCAGCAGCGTGGGGGCTTCACGAAATCAGCCCCAGCATTTT

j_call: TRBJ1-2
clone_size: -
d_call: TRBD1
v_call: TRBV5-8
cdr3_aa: CASSLGGTGTFYGYTF
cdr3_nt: TGTGCCAGCAGCTTGGGAGGGACAGGGACCTTTTATGGCTACACCTTC

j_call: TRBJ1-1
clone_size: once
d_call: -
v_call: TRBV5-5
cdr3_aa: CASSLNNYEAFF
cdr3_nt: TGTGCCAGCAGCTTGAACAACTACGAAGCTTTCTTT

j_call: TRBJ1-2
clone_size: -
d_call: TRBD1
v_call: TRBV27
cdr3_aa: CASGDSAFYGYTF
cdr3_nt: TGTGCCAGCGGGGACAGCGCTTTTTATGGCTACACCTTC

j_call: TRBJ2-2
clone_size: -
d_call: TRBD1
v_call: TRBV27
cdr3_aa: CASSPIWTGGNGELFF
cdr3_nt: TGTGCCAGCAGTCCTATCTGGACAGGGGGTAACGGGGAGCTGTTTTTT

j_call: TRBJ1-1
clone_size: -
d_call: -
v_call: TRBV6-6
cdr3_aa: CASSPQGSLAEAFF
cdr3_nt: TGTGCCAGCAGTCCCCAGGGTAGTCTGGCTGAAGCTTTCTTT

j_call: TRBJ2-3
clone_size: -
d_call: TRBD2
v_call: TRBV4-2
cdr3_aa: CASSQDRQRGGSEDTQYF
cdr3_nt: TGTGCCAGCAGCCAAGATCGGCAGCGGGGGGGCTCGGAAGATACGCAGTATTTT

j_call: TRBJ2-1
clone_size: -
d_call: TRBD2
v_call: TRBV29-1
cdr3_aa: CSVELGLAHPKSYEQFF
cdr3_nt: TGCAGCGTTGAATTGGGACTAGCACACCCGAAGAGCTATGAGCAGTTCTTC

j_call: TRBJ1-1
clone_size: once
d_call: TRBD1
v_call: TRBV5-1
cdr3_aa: CASSLGQEAFF
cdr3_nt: TGCGCCAGCAGCCTGGGACAGGAAGCTTTCTTT

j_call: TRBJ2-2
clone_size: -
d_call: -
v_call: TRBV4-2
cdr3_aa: CASSQDPSGNTGELFF
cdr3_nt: TGTGCCAGCAGCCAAGATCCCAGCGGGAACACCGGGGAGCTGTTTTTT

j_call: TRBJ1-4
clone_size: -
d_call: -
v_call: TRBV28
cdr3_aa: CASCRGSVNEKLFF
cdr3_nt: TGTGCCAGCTGCCGGGGGAGTGTAAATGAAAAACTGTTTTTT

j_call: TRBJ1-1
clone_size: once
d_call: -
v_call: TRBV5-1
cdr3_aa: CASKVQIQGEAFF
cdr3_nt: TGCGCCAGCAAAGTACAAATCCAGGGTGAAGCTTTCTTT